This T cell receptor (beta chain) was profiled in a study of T-cell memory formation after mild COVID-19 (dated by TCRdb to the early 2020s). About the study as a whole: TCR sequence clusters from the two donors were largely donor specific. T-cell clones expanding and contracting after mild COVID-19 in two donors were tracked by longitudinal TCRalpha and TCRbeta repertoire sequencing. The cohort comprised two young, previously healthy adult volunteers, one female and one male. Paper-wide results and their limitations: Clones contracting from day 15 to 85 had balanced CD4/CD8 phenotypes, while a second wave expanding from day 15 to 37 was biased towards CD4+. The second-wave clones that peaked on day 37 were not confirmed to be SARS-CoV-2 specific. The detection of some responding clones in pre-infection memory suggests that pre-existing cross-reactive memory T cells joined the SARS-CoV-2 response. Only two mild cases were covered in the study, and larger cohorts including severe cases with pre-infection samples were considered necessary. Contracting CD4+ clones appeared mostly in the CM and EM memory subsets, whereas CD8+ clones were enriched in EMRA.

This clonotype has ten or more counts. No antigen is known for it. The input lacks base qualities; no much larger clone sits a single base away. PBMCs were isolated by Ficoll-Paque density gradient centrifugation. The reads were generated on an Illumina NovaSeq 6000. cDNA libraries for TCRalpha and TCRbeta were prepared by 5'RACE using constant-segment primers, with sample barcodes and unique molecular identifiers added. RNA was extracted from every sample with Trizol reagent. The libraries were amplified in two PCR steps, and the second step added a second sample barcode and Illumina TruSeq adapters. Sequencing of libraries was performed on an Illumina NovaSeq with 2 x 150 bp paired-end reads. Processing in the source paper ran as follows. Demultiplexing of reads and collapsing into UMI-guided consensus sequences were performed with migec v1.2.7. With mixcr v2.1.11, UMI consensuses were aligned to TRA and TRB V and J templates and assembled into clonotypes. A clonotype was counted as expanded or contracted only if both edgeR and NoisET called the change significant, with noise models trained on biological replicates. For edgeR calls, the thresholds were a false discovery rate-adjusted p below 0.01 and a log2 fold-change of 1. As an exploratory analysis of dynamics, PCA with hierarchical clustering was applied to max-normalized trajectories of the 1000 most abundant clonotypes. The CD4 or CD8 phenotype of responding clones was assigned using the separately sequenced CD4+ and CD8+ repertoires. The raw public data were reprocessed by TCRdb itself: fastp quality trimming at Q25, MiXCR clonotype calling, in-frame beta chains only. Rows are unified per CDR3 protein, each entry keeping the most common DNA and genes. These V and J calls originate from TCRdb's pipeline instead of the authors' own analysis. The sample table records about 290,000 distinct CDR3 sequences; more than 15% of these occur just once. The top ten clones comprise roughly 23% of the sample.

The CDR3 contains 11 residues, cysteine and phenylalanine counted. Only the CDR3 DNA stays, 33 bases, in frame from base 1. CDR1 DFQATT and CDR2 SNEGSKA are derived from the germline V gene (reference sequence). V and J lose 1 base and 5 bases, and a span of 4 bases separates them. The V and J segments used are TRBV20-1 and TRBJ2-3; a confident D gene designation cannot be given. This sequence was found in a young man who had mild COVID-19 (a few samples of this study predate the infection). The sample titles of this study are shuffled in the database, so cell type and time point are left out; the donor was told from shared clones. Input material: PBMCs or a T cell subset sorted from them (not recorded which). The CDR3 region has the sequence CSARVGDTQYF. The nucleotides read TGCAGTGCTAGAGTAGGAGATACGCAGTATTTT.